Listed below are T cell receptor beta chains from one sample, sequenced in a study of T-cell reconstitution after alpha-beta-depleted transplantation in children. TCRdb re-analysed the PCR reads in MiXCR, keeping a single row per CDR3 protein. Among 700,000 or so distinct CDR3 sequences listed, roughly 13% were seen once. The sample in question was PBMCs, obtained before TCRalphabeta/CD19-depleted stem cell transplant. The receptors shown here come from a girl aged 2 to 9 with congenital amegakaryocytic thrombocytopenia, due to receive a stem cell transplant. CDR3s include the opening cysteine and the closing phenylalanine or tryptophan. D genes are given only for firm matches. Clone size, where shown, is once, few, many, or a class for clones that have expanded.

>TRBJ2-7|many|TRBV20-1|.
TGCAGTGCTAGAGATTACTACGAGCAGTACTTC
CSARDYYEQYF
>TRBJ1-1|many|TRBV12-3/TRBV12-4|.
TGTGCCAGCAACCCCAGTGGCTTTTCCACTGAAGCTTTCTTT
CASNPSGFSTEAFF
>TRBJ2-7|.|TRBV12-3/TRBV12-4|.
TGTGCCAGCAGTCTACTAGGACTCCTCTACGAGCAGTACTTC
CASSLLGLLYEQYF
>TRBJ2-4|.|TRBV10-2|.
TGCGCCAGCAGTGAAGGGAGGGGGCAACTAGCCAAAAACATTCAGTACTTC
CASSEGRGQLAKNIQYF
>TRBJ1-1|many|TRBV12-5|.
TGTGCTAGTGGCGGTCGGACAAGCACTGAAGCTTTCTTT
CASGGRTSTEAFF
>TRBJ1-1|many|TRBV6-5|.
TGTGCCAGCACTGGCGGTCGGATGGCTTTCTTT
CASTGGRMAFF
>TRBJ2-2|.|TRBV11-1|.
TGTGCCAGCAGCGCAAGATGGACCGGGAAGCTGTTTTTT
CASSARWTGKLFF
>TRBJ2-5|many|TRBV20-1|.
TGCAGCCCCAGCGCGGGCGAGACCCATTACTTC
CSPSAGETHYF
>TRBJ2-7|.|TRBV5-1|TRBD1
TGCGCCAGCAGCCCGGGACAGCAACTCTACGAGCAGTACTTC
CASSPGQQLYEQYF
>TRBJ2-7|few|TRBV5-6|.
TGTGCCACCCAGGTCGGGATTGGGGACTACGAGCAGTACTTC
CATQVGIGDYEQYF
>TRBJ1-2|few|TRBV20-1|.
TGCAGTGCTAGAGATCTTAACAGGGACTATGGCTACACCTTC
CSARDLNRDYGYTF
>TRBJ2-3|.|TRBV11-2|.
TGTGCCAGCAGCCCCGCTGGGGCGCAGTATTTT
CASSPAGAQYF
>TRBJ1-2|.|TRBV6-5|.
TGTGCCAGCAGTTACTCTGCCCCGATGGGTGGCTACACCTTC
CASSYSAPMGGYTF
>TRBJ2-3|few|TRBV7-9|.
TGTGCCAGCAGCCGCTCCGACCTCGGTGGAGATACGCAGTATTTT
CASSRSDLGGDTQYF
>TRBJ1-3|few|TRBV7-8|.
TGTGCCAGCAGCCCAACGGGGGTCTCTGGAAACACCATATATTTT
CASSPTGVSGNTIYF
>TRBJ1-1|many|TRBV5-1|.
TGCGCCAGCAGCTTGGAAGGACGCCGGGACACTGAAGCTTTCTTT
CASSLEGRRDTEAFF
>TRBJ2-2|.|TRBV5-1|TRBD2
TGCGCCAGCAGCTCGCCGGGACTAGCGTTAACCGGGGAGCTGTTTTTT
CASSSPGLALTGELFF
>TRBJ2-2|.|TRBV5-1|TRBD1
TGCGCCAGCCGGGACAGGGATGTCCCGAACACCGGGGTGCTTTTTTTT
CASRDRDVPNTGVLFF
>TRBJ2-5|.|TRBV29-1|.
TGCAGCGCCTGGGGTGGTTTATCGGGGAAAATGGAGACCCAGTACTTC
CSAWGGLSGKMETQYF
>TRBJ2-5|.|TRBV5-6|.
TGTGCCAGCAGCCTGCAGGGTTGGCAGACCCAGTACTTC
CASSLQGWQTQYF
>TRBJ2-2|.|TRBV7-2|.
TGTGCCAGCAGCTTGGACCCACTCGCCGGGGAGCTGTTTTTT
CASSLDPLAGELFF
>TRBJ1-5|many|TRBV20-1|.
TGCAGTGCTGCAATCAGGGTAAATCAGCCCCAGCATTTT
CSAAIRVNQPQHF
>TRBJ2-1|many|TRBV6-5|.
TGTGCCAGCAGTTACTCGTTTTTAGGCGGGGCCGGTGAGCAGTTCTTC
CASSYSFLGGAGEQFF
>TRBJ2-5|many|TRBV29-1|.
TGCAGCGAGGGAAACCAAGAGACCCAGTACTTC
CSEGNQETQYF
>TRBJ1-5|.|TRBV20-1|.
TGCAGTGCTCCGGTTGGCGGGTACAATCAGCCCCAGCATTTT
CSAPVGGYNQPQHF
>TRBJ2-1|.|TRBV7-3|.
TGTGCCAGCAGCTTAAGCCTTGAGAATGAGCAGTTCTTC
CASSLSLENEQFF
>TRBJ2-1|.|TRBV20-1|TRBD2
TGCAGTGCTAGAACGGGACTAGCGGGACCCAATGAGCAGTTCTTC
CSARTGLAGPNEQFF
>TRBJ2-7|few|TRBV4-1|TRBD1
TGCGCCAGCAGCCAAGGACCCCGACAGGGCCCCTACGAGCAGTACTTC
CASSQGPRQGPYEQYF
>TRBJ2-2|.|TRBV12-3/TRBV12-4|.
TGTGCCAGCAGTTTGGCGCAACCGAACACCGGGGAGCTGTTTTTT
CASSLAQPNTGELFF
>TRBJ1-2|many|TRBV29-1|.
TGCAGCGTATTTAAAACAAGGGGAGGCTACACCTTC
CSVFKTRGGYTF
>TRBJ2-5|many|TRBV5-1|.
TGCGCCAGCAGCTCCAGCGACATAGAGACCCAGTACTTC
CASSSSDIETQYF
>TRBJ2-1|many|TRBV20-1|TRBD2
TGCAGTTCTAACACAATAGCGGGCAGCTCCTACAATGAGCAGTTCTTC
CSSNTIAGSSYNEQFF
>TRBJ2-7|many|TRBV5-1|TRBD1
TGCGCCAGCAGTATCCAGGGGGCCTACGAGCAGTACTTC
CASSIQGAYEQYF
>TRBJ1-2|.|TRBV6-1|.
TGTGCCAGCAGCAAAACCGTTAAGGCTGGCTACACCTTC
CASSKTVKAGYTF
>TRBJ1-2|.|TRBV11-1|.
TGTGCCAGCAGCGTAGTCCGGGGACTCACTACCTCCAACTATGGCTCCACCTTC
CASSVVRGLTTSNYGSTF
>TRBJ1-4|.|TRBV28|TRBD1
TGTGCCAGCAGAGGCGGAGGGGGCGCGAGTTGGAATGAAAAACTGTTTTTT
CASRGGGGASWNEKLFF
>TRBJ2-7|many|TRBV5-1|.
TGCGCCAGCAGCTTGGAGCGGACCTACGAGCAGTACTTC
CASSLERTYEQYF
>TRBJ2-1|many|TRBV20-1|TRBD2
TGCAGTGCTAGGGCTAGCGGGAGGAATGAGCAGTTCTTC
CSARASGRNEQFF
>TRBJ1-5|many|TRBV5-1|.
TGCGCCAGCAGCTTTGGGGATAGCAATCAGCCCCAGCATTTT
CASSFGDSNQPQHF
>TRBJ2-3|many|TRBV29-1|.
TGCAGCGTTAGTGACTCGGGAGACCAACGCGGAGATACGCAGTATTTT
CSVSDSGDQRGDTQYF
>TRBJ2-2|few|TRBV21-1|.
TGTGCCAGCAGCAAAGATGTAAGGGAGCTGTTTTTT
CASSKDVRELFF
>TRBJ2-7|many|TRBV7-2|TRBD2
TGTGCCAGCAGCTTAGAAGCGGGAGGCCCCTACGAGCAGTACTTC
CASSLEAGGPYEQYF
>TRBJ2-1|many|TRBV7-6|TRBD2
TGTGCCAGCAGCTTAGGAGAGTTGGGAGGGCCCACTGAGCAGTTCTTC
CASSLGELGGPTEQFF
>TRBJ2-1|many|TRBV5-1|TRBD2
TGCGCCAGCAGCTTGAGACTAGCGGGAGGGCTCAATGAGCAGTTCTTC
CASSLRLAGGLNEQFF
>TRBJ2-5|.|TRBV28|.
TGTGCCAGCAGTTTTTTCTTCTGGGGTAATCGAGAGACCCAGTACTTC
CASSFFFWGNRETQYF
>TRBJ2-3|many|TRBV12-3/TRBV12-4|TRBD2
TGTGCCAGCAGTTTTACGGGAGGGGAAGATACTACGCAGTATTTT
CASSFTGGEDTTQYF